These 26 T cell receptor beta chains share one sample of origin, sequenced in a study of T cells in Graves' hyperthyroidism and ophthalmopathy. Amplified regions were TCR beta CDR3 sequences from RNA transcripts. First-round RT-PCR of the TCR CDR3 relied on the HTBI primer set. TCRdb reprocessed the multiplex PCR reads with MiXCR, giving one entry per CDR3 protein. The table shows around 600,000 distinct CDR3 sequences, with 13% to 15% occurring only once. Sequenced material: blood. The receptors come from a woman under 30 with Graves' ophthalmopathy.

The chain recombines TRBV7-2 with TRBJ2-7; 10 bases map to TRBD2. CDR1 SGHTA and CDR2 FQGNSA come from the germline V gene. CDR3 size: 16 residues. Trimming cost V 1 base and J 0 bases; bases outside gene matches: 3. The CDR3 DNA is TGTGCCAGCAGCTTAGATAGGACTAGCGGCTCCTACGAGCAGTACTTC. Its translation: CASSLDRTSGSYEQYF. Using reference TRBV7-2 and TRBJ2-7 for the parts outside the CDR3, the full variable domain is GAGVSQSPSNKVTEKGKDVELRCDPISGHTALYWYRQSLGQGLEFLIYFQGNSAPDKSGLPSDRFSAERTGGSVSTLTIQRTQQEDSAVYLCASSLDRTSGSYEQYFGPGTRLTVT.

There are many counts of this clonotype. V is TRBV6-1 and J is TRBJ2-7; 7 positions agree with TRBD1. Trimming removed 1 base from V and 9 bases from J; junction bases left unmatched: 12. CDR1 is MNHNS, CDR2 SASEGT, per germline. The CDR3 contains 15 residues. The CDR3, as DNA: TGTGCCAGCAGTGAAGTCACAGGGGCCAACCAAGCGCAGTACTTC. Translating it yields CASSEVTGANQAQYF.

This clonotype occurred many times. CDR3 bases: TGTGCCAGTAGCCGGGATACTAGGTCGGGGGAGCAGTACTTC. This sequence encodes CASSRDTRSGEQYF. V usage is TRBV6-1 and J usage is TRBJ2-7; possible D gene TRBD2, 5 bases. The CDR3 consists of 14 residues. Germline V gene lookup returns CDR1 MNHNS and CDR2 SASEGT. With 9 bases removed from V and 7 bases from J, the gap between germline ends came to 22 bases.

There are a few counts of this clonotype. The J gene is TRBJ2-1, the V gene TRBV10-3; D is unclear. Deletions cut 2 bases from V and 10 bases from J, with 9 bases between. CDR1 and CDR2 from the germline V gene are ENHRY and SYGVKD. The CDR3 length is 12 residues. This CDR3 is CAISEPLGEQFF. The CDR3 coding sequence is TGTGCCATCAGTGAGCCCCTAGGGGAGCAGTTCTTC.

This clonotype has at least ten counts. V gene TRBV28 combines with J gene TRBJ2-3; TRBD1 agrees at 9 bases. Germline CDR1 reads MDHEN; CDR2 reads SYDVKM. The junction had 7 bases not matched to a gene; V was cut back by 5 bases and J by 4 bases. CDR3 length equals 15 residues. This CDR3 reads CASSTGGAGADTQYF. The CDR3 bases are TGTGCCAGCAGTACAGGGGGCGCAGGCGCAGATACGCAGTATTTT.

The sample holds a few counts of this clonotype. This chain uses TRBV9 with TRBJ2-5; D might be TRBD2 (5 bases). CDR3 length: 15 amino acids. The V end was cut by 5 bases, the J end by 5 bases, with 19 bases between. Germline V gene data show CDR1 as SGDLS and CDR2 as YYNGEE. The CDR3 protein is CASSARAFGRETQYF. In DNA, the CDR3 is TGTGCCAGCAGTGCGAGGGCCTTTGGGCGGGAGACCCAGTACTTC.

Many counts were recorded for this clonotype. The genes are TRBV6-1 and TRBJ2-5; 12 bases are a match to TRBD2. V lost 5 bases and J lost 5; bases outside the gene matches: 12. This CDR3 contains 17 residues. The germline V gene encodes CDR1 MNHNS and CDR2 SASEGT. This CDR3 is CASSLGLAGKGVETQYF. The CDR3 DNA follows: TGTGCCAGCAGTCTAGGACTAGCGGGGAAGGGTGTGGAGACCCAGTACTTC.

V is TRBV29-1 and J is TRBJ2-5, with 8 bases identical to TRBD1. From germline, CDR1 is SQVTM and CDR2 ANQGSEA. The CDR3 spans 15 residues. The V and J ends lost 6 bases and 5 bases, in that order; junction bases with no gene match: 14. CDR3 sequence: CSVGSDRVERETQYF. The DNA of the CDR3 is TGCAGCGTGGGGTCGGACAGGGTCGAGAGGGAGACCCAGTACTTC.

This clonotype was counted ten times or more. The J gene is TRBJ2-3, the V gene TRBV7-9, with 9 nucleotides matching TRBD1. Germline V gene sequence: CDR1 SEHNR, CDR2 FQNEAQ (reference sequence). The CDR3 contains 15 residues. Germline trimming cut 6 bases from V and 1 base from J; bases unmatched to any gene: 5. The CDR3 here is CASSQQGARTDTQYF. The CDR3 DNA reads TGTGCCAGCAGTCAACAGGGGGCACGCACAGATACGCAGTATTTT.

The chain uses TRBV13 and TRBJ1-4; 7 bases are a match to TRBD1. V was clipped by 3 bases and J by 3 bases; unmatched bases: 4. In germline, CDR1 is PRHDT, CDR2 FYEKMQ (reference sequence). The CDR3 has 15 residues. The CDR3 spells CASSFNRGSNEKLFF. The CDR3 bases are TGTGCCAGCAGCTTCAACAGGGGTTCTAATGAAAAACTGTTTTTT.

This clonotype was counted a few times. The chain couples TRBV7-6 to TRBJ2-7; 10 positions agree with TRBD2. The CDR3 is 19 residues long. Germline loops: CDR1 SGHVS, CDR2 FNYEAQ. Trimming cost V 1 base and J 0 bases; bases outside gene matches: 12. The CDR3 is CASSLGALVSGRSSYEQYF. The CDR3 nucleotides read TGTGCCAGCAGCTTAGGAGCGCTCGTTAGCGGGAGGAGCTCCTACGAGCAGTACTTC.

In its sample, this clonotype was seen many times. J is TRBJ2-7 and V is TRBV7-9, with TRBD2 identical over 10 bases. Germline V gives CDR1 SEHNR, CDR2 FQNEAQ (reference sequence). This CDR3 has 15 amino acids. V gave up 5 bases and J gave up 6 bases; unmatched junction bases: 10. The CDR3 loop reads CASSRASGSIGEQYF. CDR3 bases: TGTGCCAGCAGCCGCGCTAGCGGGAGTATCGGCGAGCAGTACTTC.

This clonotype came up many times. The chain couples TRBV20-1 to TRBJ1-4; D is uncertain. This CDR3 is built from 15 residues. V was shortened by 0 bases and J by 8 bases, with 16 bases between the two germline ends. CDR1 DFQATT and CDR2 SNEGSKA come from the germline V gene (reference sequence). The CDR3 sequence is CSARDGSRTGEKLFF. The CDR3 nucleotides are TGCAGTGCTAGAGATGGCTCGAGGACGGGGGAAAAACTGTTTTTT.

The sample holds a few counts of this clonotype. V usage is TRBV12-3 or TRBV12-4 and J usage is TRBJ2-1; D uncertain. The CDR3 runs to 16 residues. Trimming shortened V by 4 bases and J by 4 bases, and 17 bases separated the two germline ends. The CDR3 DNA sequence: TGTGCCAGCAGTTCCCTTTTTGCTGGATTTTACAATGAGCAGTTCTTC. It yields the protein CASSSLFAGFYNEQFF.

The V gene is TRBV18, the J gene TRBJ1-4; TRBD1 is a possible D gene (5 bases). The V gene's germline CDR1 is KGHSH and CDR2 LQKENI. V was cut by 4 bases and J by 4 bases, with 7 bases left in between. This CDR3 has 13 amino acids. CDR3 nucleotide sequence: TGTGCCAGCTCACAGGGGATTAATGAAAAACTGTTTTTT. This translates into CASSQGINEKLFF.

J is TRBJ2-2 and V is TRBV2; 10 positions match TRBD1. V dropped 5 bases and J dropped 3; count of bases not matched to a gene: 6. Per the germline V gene, CDR1 is SNHLY and CDR2 is FYNNEI. The CDR3 extends over 16 amino acids. CDR3: CASSRTGTGDTGELFF. The CDR3 DNA sequence: TGTGCCAGCAGTAGGACGGGGACAGGGGACACCGGGGAGCTGTTTTTT.

This clonotype was detected many times. This chain joins TRBV29-1 and TRBJ2-7; 8 positions match TRBD2. J gave up 3 bases and V 3 bases, and 1 base lay outside the gene matches. CDR1 is SQVTM and CDR2 is ANQGSEA in the germline V gene. The CDR3 spans 12 residues. The CDR3 is CSVDSGDYEQYF. DNA for the CDR3: TGCAGCGTTGATAGCGGGGACTACGAGCAGTACTTC.

Ten or more counts support this clonotype. The rearrangement uses TRBV28 and TRBJ1-2, with D perhaps matching TRBD1 (6 bases). This CDR3 spans 14 amino acids. Trimming removed 3 bases at V and 7 bases at J, with 15 bases between. CDR1 MDHEN and CDR2 SYDVKM come from the germline V gene. The CDR3 region has the DNA TGTGCCAGCAGTTTGGGAGGGGGGGGGTCTGGCTACACCTTC. Its protein product is CASSLGGGGSGYTF.

The gene calls are TRBV18 and TRBJ1-6, with D possibly being TRBD1 (6 bases). V was trimmed by 2 bases and J by 8 bases, leaving 13 bases between them. Per germline, CDR1 KGHSH and CDR2 LQKENI. The CDR3 consists of 15 residues. CDR3 DNA sequence: TGTGCCAGCTCACCAACAACAGGGCTCGATTCACCCCTCCACTTT. Protein sequence: CASSPTTGLDSPLHF.

This clonotype was observed at least ten times. The chain combines TRBV12-3 or TRBV12-4 with TRBJ1-4, with D possibly matching TRBD1 (5 bases). The CDR3 runs to 13 residues. V lost 2 bases to trimming and J lost 8 bases, with 9 bases between them. The CDR3 is CASSLSGREKLFF. CDR3 bases: TGTGCCAGCAGTTTATCAGGGAGGGAAAAACTGTTTTTT.

The J gene is TRBJ1-2, the V gene TRBV9; possible D gene TRBD1, 6 bases. The germline V gene encodes CDR1 SGDLS and CDR2 YYNGEE. V was clipped by 2 bases and J by 12 bases, with 11 bases between them. The CDR3 is 11 residues long. The CDR3 sequence: CASSVGGGHTF. The CDR3 nucleotides read TGTGCCAGCAGCGTGGGCGGGGGCCACACCTTC.

Ten or more counts support this clonotype. The chain uses TRBV6-2 or TRBV6-3 and TRBJ2-1; no clear D gene. CDR1 is MNHEY, CDR2 SVGEGT, per germline. This CDR3 comprises 12 residues. The ends were cut back, 1 base at V and 7 bases at J, with 5 bases in the middle. CDR3 coding DNA: TGTGCCAGCAGTTACTGGGCGAATGAGCAGTTCTTC. This encodes CASSYWANEQFF.

This clonotype has a handful of counts. The gene calls are TRBV5-1 and TRBJ1-2, with no clear D. The CDR3 sequence is 17 residues long. Germline assignment: CDR1 SGHRS and CDR2 YFSETQ. Trimming took off 2 bases at V and 0 bases at J, with 17 bases between the two ends. This CDR3 is CASSFRTALLANYGYTF. CDR3 nucleotide sequence: TGCGCCAGCAGCTTCCGGACGGCACTGCTAGCTAACTATGGCTACACCTTC.

This clonotype was recorded many times. This chain uses TRBV30 with TRBJ1-1; no clear D gene. CDR3 size: 14 residues. Per germline, CDR1 GTSNPN and CDR2 SVGIG (reference sequence). V was shortened by 0 bases and J by 0 bases, with 8 bases between the two germline ends. This CDR3 is CAWSVEQVNTEAFF. Here the CDR3 DNA reads TGTGCCTGGAGTGTGGAACAAGTGAACACTGAAGCTTTCTTT.

This clonotype was seen ten or more times. The chain recombines TRBV28 with TRBJ2-1; D uncertain. In germline, CDR1 is MDHEN, CDR2 SYDVKM. Deletions cut 6 bases from V and 5 bases from J, with 17 bases between. The CDR3 is 15 amino acids. The CDR3 region is CASSALGLGNNEQFF. CDR3 nucleotides: TGTGCCAGCAGCGCGTTAGGGCTGGGCAACAATGAGCAGTTCTTC.

This clonotype was detected ten times or more. The gene calls are TRBV6-6 and TRBJ1-1, with D possibly being TRBD1 (6 bases). This CDR3 is built from 14 residues. Trimming shortened V by 1 base and J by 5 bases, and 11 bases separated the two germline ends. From germline, CDR1 is MNHNY and CDR2 SVGAGI (reference sequence). The CDR3 bases are TGTGCCAGCAGTTACTACAGGGTAGGGACTGAAGCTTTCTTT. As protein: CASSYYRVGTEAFF.